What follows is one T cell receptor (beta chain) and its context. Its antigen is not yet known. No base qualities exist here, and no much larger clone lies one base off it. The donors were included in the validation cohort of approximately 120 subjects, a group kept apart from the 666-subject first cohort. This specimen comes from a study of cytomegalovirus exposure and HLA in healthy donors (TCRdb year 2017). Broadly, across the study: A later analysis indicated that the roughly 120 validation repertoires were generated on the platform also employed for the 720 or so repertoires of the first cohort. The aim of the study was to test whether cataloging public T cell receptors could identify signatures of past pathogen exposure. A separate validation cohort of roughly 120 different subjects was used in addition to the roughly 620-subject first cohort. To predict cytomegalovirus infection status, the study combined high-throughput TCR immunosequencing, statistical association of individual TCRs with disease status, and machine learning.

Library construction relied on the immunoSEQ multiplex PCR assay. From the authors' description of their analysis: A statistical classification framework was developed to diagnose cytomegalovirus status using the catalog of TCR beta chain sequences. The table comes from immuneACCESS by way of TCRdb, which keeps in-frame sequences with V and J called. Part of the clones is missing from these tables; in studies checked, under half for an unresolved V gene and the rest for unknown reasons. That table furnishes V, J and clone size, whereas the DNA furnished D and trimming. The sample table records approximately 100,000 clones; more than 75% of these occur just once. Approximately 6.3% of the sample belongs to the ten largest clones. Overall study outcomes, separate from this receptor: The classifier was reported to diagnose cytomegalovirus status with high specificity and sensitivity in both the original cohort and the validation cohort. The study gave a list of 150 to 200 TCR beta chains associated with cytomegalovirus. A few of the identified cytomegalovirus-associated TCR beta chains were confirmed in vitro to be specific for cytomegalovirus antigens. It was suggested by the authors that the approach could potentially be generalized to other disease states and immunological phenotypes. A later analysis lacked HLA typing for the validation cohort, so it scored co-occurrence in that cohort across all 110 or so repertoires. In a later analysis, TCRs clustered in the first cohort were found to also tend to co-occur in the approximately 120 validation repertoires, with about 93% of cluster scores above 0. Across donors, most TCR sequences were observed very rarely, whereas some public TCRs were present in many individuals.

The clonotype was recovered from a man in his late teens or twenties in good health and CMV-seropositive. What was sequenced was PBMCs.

The CDR3 corresponds to CASSVGTVNSPLHF. The DNA sequence follows: TGTGCCAGCTCGGTCGGGACAGTAAATTCACCCCTCCACTTT. The chain uses TRBV18 and TRBJ1-6; 7 nucleotides in the junction match TRBD1. The CDR3 measures 14 amino acids from cysteine to phenylalanine. Only the CDR3 part of the read is kept: 42 bases, read in frame from the first base. CDR1 and CDR2 were assigned from the germline V gene as KGHSH and LQKENI. Clipping removes 6 bases from V and 7 bases from J, with 6 as the unmatched junction base count.